The rows below give T cell receptor beta chains drawn from one sample of a study of beta chain features in type 1 diabetes. TCRdb's copy holds only in-frame clones and misses some; the assay was immunoSEQ multiplex PCR. The sample shows about 38,000 clones, 64% of them seen only once. Source material: Tregs from blood. The source of these receptors is a woman aged 25 to 39 in good health. CDR3s include the opening cysteine and the closing phenylalanine or tryptophan. Each record gives: D gene, J gene, clone size, CDR3 length, V gene, CDR3 DNA, CDR3 protein. The D gene is left open where the match is weak. A row's size may be missing; if present it is once, few, many or a size class.

NA,TRBJ2-1,once,16,TRBV5-1,TGCGCCAGCAGCTTGGGTTCTGGGGCGCATTACAATGAGCAGTTCTTC,CASSLGSGAHYNEQFF
TRBD2,TRBJ2-3,NA,15,TRBV5-8,TGTGCCAGCAGCTTAGTGGGACTATCAACAGATACGCAGTATTTT,CASSLVGLSTDTQYF
TRBD1,TRBJ2-7,NA,15,TRBV15,TGTGCCACCAGCACCGCCCCCGGGACAGCCTACGAGCAGTACTTC,CATSTAPGTAYEQYF
TRBD1,TRBJ1-4,NA,14,TRBV18,TGTGCCAGCTCACCGGCCAGGGGGAATGAAAAACTGTTTTTT,CASSPARGNEKLFF
TRBD2,TRBJ2-1,NA,15,TRBV30,TGTGCCTGGAATTTAGGGACTAGCGGGAGAACTGAGCAGTTCTTC,CAWNLGTSGRTEQFF
TRBD1,TRBJ2-1,few,14,TRBV5-1,TGCGCCAGCCGGACAGGGGGACCCTACAATGAGCAGTTCTTC,CASRTGGPYNEQFF
NA,TRBJ1-2,NA,14,TRBV28,TGTGCCAGCAGTCACCAGACAACTAACTATGGCTACACCTTC,CASSHQTTNYGYTF
NA,TRBJ1-4,NA,16,TRBV19,TGTGCCAGTAGTCCCGCCTCAGGGCTGGCTAATGAAAAACTGTTTTTT,CASSPASGLANEKLFF
NA,TRBJ2-2,NA,16,TRBV19,TGTGCCAGTAGTATAGAGGGCAGTCGACCCACCGGGGAGCTGTTTTTT,CASSIEGSRPTGELFF
TRBD1,TRBJ2-7,NA,14,TRBV25-1,TGTGCCAGCAGTGATACGGGACAGGTACTCGAGCAGTACTTC,CASSDTGQVLEQYF
NA,TRBJ2-7,NA,14,TRBV29-1,TGCAGCGTAGCTTCACAGGTTCCCCGGAACGAGCAGTACTTC,CSVASQVPRNEQYF
TRBD1,TRBJ2-3,NA,16,TRBV10-3,TGTGCCATCAGCCTCGGGACAGGGGTTCTCACAGATACGCAGTATTTT,CAISLGTGVLTDTQYF
TRBD2,TRBJ2-3,NA,16,TRBV28,TGTGCCAGCACTCGCCTTAGCGGGACTAGCACAGATACGCAGTATTTT,CASTRLSGTSTDTQYF
NA,TRBJ2-3,NA,13,TRBV5-5,TGTGCCAGCAGGGAGGGCGGGACAGATACGCAGTATTTT,CASREGGTDTQYF
TRBD2,TRBJ2-7,NA,14,TRBV7-8,TGTGCCAGCAGCGTTACTAGCGGGAACTACGAGCAGTACTTC,CASSVTSGNYEQYF
TRBD1,TRBJ2-7,NA,13,TRBV27,TGTGCCAGCCTGGGACAGGGGGCTTACGAGCAGTACTTC,CASLGQGAYEQYF
TRBD1,TRBJ1-1,NA,13,TRBV6-1,TGTGCCAGCAGGGTGGACAGGAGCACTGAAGCTTTCTTT,CASRVDRSTEAFF
NA,TRBJ2-1,NA,15,TRBV5-6,TGTGCCAGCAGCTTGGACGGGGGTTGGATCCCCCTGCAGTTCTTC,CASSLDGGWIPLQFF
NA,TRBJ1-1,NA,12,TRBV28,TGTGCCAGCAGTTTATACGCGGCTGAAGCTTTCTTT,CASSLYAAEAFF
TRBD2,TRBJ2-5,NA,16,TRBV4-2,TGTGCCAGCAGCCAAGTTGCGGGAGGGCCAGTAAAGACCCAGTACTTC,CASSQVAGGPVKTQYF
TRBD1,TRBJ2-2,NA,16,TRBV18,TGTGCCAGCTCACCCAGAGGACAGGGGGCAACCGGGGAGCTGTTTTTT,CASSPRGQGATGELFF
NA,TRBJ2-3,NA,14,TRBV7-9,TGTGCCAGCAGCCAACAGGGAAGCACAGATACGCAGTATTTT,CASSQQGSTDTQYF
TRBD2,TRBJ2-2,NA,15,TRBV2,TGTGCCAGCGATCATAGCGGGAGTGTTGCCGGGGAGCTGTTTTTT,CASDHSGSVAGELFF
TRBD2,TRBJ2-1,NA,14,TRBV6-6,TGTGCCAGCAGTTATACTAGCGAGTGGGATGAGCAGTTCTTC,CASSYTSEWDEQFF
NA,TRBJ2-7,NA,11,TRBV20-1,TGCAGTGCCCCGGGTCCTACGGTGCAGTACTTC,CSAPGPTVQYF
NA,TRBJ2-7,few,16,TRBV5-4,TGTGCCAGCAGCTTGGGGGTGGGCCGCCTAGGGGACGAGCAGTACTTC,CASSLGVGRLGDEQYF
TRBD1,TRBJ1-2,NA,13,TRBV6-6,TGTGCCAGCAGTACGGGACAGCACTATGGCTACACCTTC,CASSTGQHYGYTF
TRBD1,TRBJ2-7,NA,16,TRBV4-3,TGCGCCAGCAGCCAAGGGGCACAGGGGGCGTCCTACGAGCAGTACTTC,CASSQGAQGASYEQYF
TRBD2,TRBJ2-4,NA,15,TRBV6-1,TGTGCCAGCAGTTTCTGGCGGGGGGCCGAAAACATTCAGTACTTC,CASSFWRGAENIQYF
TRBD2,TRBJ2-7,NA,15,TRBV14,TGTGCCAGCAGCCCCCGGGCTAGCGGGCTCTACGAGCAGTACTTC,CASSPRASGLYEQYF
NA,TRBJ2-7,NA,16,TRBV7-9,TGTGCCAGCAGCCCCCCCGGGGGACCTTTTACCTACGAGCAGTACTTC,CASSPPGGPFTYEQYF
NA,TRBJ2-7,NA,12,TRBV28,TGTGCCAGCAGAGACTACACCTACGAGCAGTACTTC,CASRDYTYEQYF
NA,TRBJ2-5,NA,12,TRBV14,TGTGCCAGCAGCAAGGTGGGCCAGACCCAGTACTTC,CASSKVGQTQYF
TRBD2,TRBJ2-7,NA,16,TRBV11-2,TGTGCCAGCAGCTCCAAAAGGACTAGCGGGAGTGACGAGCAGTACTTC,CASSSKRTSGSDEQYF
NA,TRBJ2-7,once,15,TRBV30,TGTGCCTGGGACAAATTCAGGCAGTCCTCCTACGAGCAGTACTTC,CAWDKFRQSSYEQYF
TRBD2,TRBJ2-3,NA,16,TRBV15,TGTGCCACCAGCAGAGTCGGAGCGGGGAACACAGATACGCAGTATTTT,CATSRVGAGNTDTQYF
NA,TRBJ2-7,few,14,TRBV10-3,TGTGCCATCAGTGTTAGATTAGCGGTCCGGGAGCAGTACTTC,CAISVRLAVREQYF
TRBD1,TRBJ1-1,NA,15,TRBV27,TGTGCCAGCAGTCAGGACAGGGCGCCCTTCACTGAAGCTTTCTTT,CASSQDRAPFTEAFF
NA,TRBJ2-2,NA,14,TRBV7-2,TGTGCCAGCACCCCAGACCGGGACACCGGGGAGCTGTTTTTT,CASTPDRDTGELFF